These 9 T cell receptor beta chains share one sample of origin, sequenced in a study of shared clonotypes between healthy human individuals (dated by TCRdb to 2020 to 2022). For the CD8 naive samples, CD45RO-negative cells were positively selected for CCR7, yielding a CD45RA+CCR7+ population from which TemRA cells were excluded. The library was made by the immunoSEQ multiplex PCR assay. TCRdb obtained this table from immuneACCESS and retained in-frame rearrangements with V and J assigned. These tables miss some clones; where compared with another copy, unresolved V genes account for less than half of the shortfall, and the remainder is unexplained. Across this sample there are about 2.1 million clones, with around 95% seen only once. The ten largest clones capture approximately 1.6% of the sample. The sequenced sample was naive CD8+ T cells from PBMCs. Explained via the paper, the cell subset or site label denotes: CD45RA+CCR7+. These receptors came from a man aged 18 to 29 in good health. Some clones in this sample may be carry-over from other donors' samples.

The chain employs TRBV13 and TRBJ2-7, with 7 nucleotides matching TRBD2. The CDR3 is 15 residues long. Trimming removed 4 bases from V and 4 bases from J; junction bases left unmatched: 10. Germline V gene data show CDR1 as PRHDT and CDR2 as FYEKMQ (reference sequence). The CDR3 bases are TGTGCCAGCAGCTCACAGAGCGGGATGGAATACGAGCAGTACTTC. Amino acid sequence: CASSSQSGMEYEQYF. Using reference TRBV13 and TRBJ2-7 for the parts outside the CDR3, the full variable domain is AAGVIQSPRHLIKEKRETATLKCYPIPRHDTVYWYQQGPGQDPQFLISFYEKMQSDKGSIPDRFSAQQFSDYHSELNMSSLELGDSALYFCASSSQSGMEYEQYFGPGTRLTVT.

The V call is TRBV7-2, the J call TRBJ2-2, with TRBD2 matching over 11 bases. Germline V gene sequence: CDR1 SGHTA, CDR2 FQGNSA. V was pared by 5 bases and J by 3 bases, with 5 bases of the junction left unmatched. This CDR3 is 16 amino acids long. CDR3 coding DNA: TGTGCCAGCAGCCTCATAGCGGGAGGGGACACCGGGGAGCTGTTTTTT. Translating gives CASSLIAGGDTGELFF.

The chain is built from TRBV6-1 and TRBJ1-3; D is ambiguous. The CDR3 spans 15 residues. Per germline, CDR1 MNHNS and CDR2 SASEGT. Trimming removed 2 bases at V and 0 bases at J, with 8 bases between. The CDR3 protein is CASSEITYSGNTIYF. CDR3 nucleotides: TGTGCCAGCAGTGAAATAACATACTCTGGAAACACCATATATTTT.

V usage is TRBV18 and J usage is TRBJ2-3; D is uncertain. Trimming stripped 8 bases from V and 6 bases from J, with 24 bases between. The V gene's germline CDR1 is KGHSH and CDR2 LQKENI. This CDR3 contains 16 residues. CDR3 loop: CASALEDRVLDDTQYF. The CDR3 coding sequence is TGTGCCAGCGCGCTTGAGGATCGGGTGCTAGATGATACGCAGTATTTT.

V is TRBV28 and J is TRBJ1-1; 8 bases are shared with TRBD1. This CDR3 comprises 14 residues. Trimming cost V 5 bases and J 7 bases; bases outside gene matches: 9. Germline-derived CDR1 and CDR2 are MDHEN and SYDVKM. The CDR3 nucleotides read TGTGCCAGCAGTCTCGATTCACAGGGGGATGAAGCTTTCTTT. It is translated as CASSLDSQGDEAFF.

The J gene is TRBJ2-7, the V gene TRBV27; either TRBD1 or TRBD2 may supply D (6 bases each). Germline values: CDR1 MNHEY, CDR2 SMNVEV (reference sequence). CDR3 length: 17 residues. V dropped 2 bases and J dropped 4 bases, with 21 bases sitting between them. The CDR3 nucleotides read TGTGCCAGCAGTTTAGGCCCGGGGGCGGGCCAGAGTTACGAGCAGTACTTC. It yields the protein CASSLGPGAGQSYEQYF.

The chain combines TRBV4-1 with TRBJ1-2, with no clear D. The CDR3 consists of 16 residues. CDR1 is MGHRA, CDR2 YSYEKL, per germline. Trimming took 1 base from V and 8 from J, leaving 20 bases between them. DNA for the CDR3: TGCGCCAGCAGCCAAGCAAAACTTACACAAGCAGAAGGCTACACCTTC. As protein: CASSQAKLTQAEGYTF.

The rearrangement links TRBV9 to TRBJ2-3, with D perhaps matching TRBD2 (6 bases). Trimming removed 0 bases at V and 5 bases at J, with 10 bases between. In germline, CDR1 is SGDLS, CDR2 YYNGEE. CDR3 size: 14 residues. The DNA of the CDR3 is TGTGCCAGCAGCGTAGCTCGGCGGGGAGATACGCAGTATTTT. This encodes CASSVARRGDTQYF.

This chain links TRBV29-1 with TRBJ2-7; 8 bases align to TRBD1. Trimming cost V 2 bases and J 4 bases; bases outside gene matches: 10. This CDR3 spans 15 amino acids. CDR1 and CDR2 (germline): SQVTM, ANQGSEA. The CDR3 loop reads CSVERFTGTGYEQYF. The CDR3 nucleotides are TGCAGCGTTGAACGCTTCACCGGGACAGGTTACGAGCAGTACTTC.